This T cell receptor (beta chain) stems from a study of radiation and T cells in renal cell carcinoma (dated by TCRdb to 2020 to 2022). As for the study more broadly: Samples were obtained from a clinical trial, in which 15 Gy stereotactic body radiation therapy was delivered to primary renal cell carcinomas and nephrectomy was performed 4 weeks later. A total of 4,016,671 unique CDR3 nucleotide sequences, encoding 2.7 million or so unique CDR3 amino acid sequences, were found across all 50 or so samples. TCR beta sequencing covered 53 samples in total, comprising 25 or so tumors and about 27 peripheral blood samples.

According to the study, the label for this sample's time point signals: blood 2 weeks post-SBRT. The treatment or condition label, read with the paper, signifies: 15 Gy SBRT to primary tumor, nephrectomy 4 weeks later. Serial peripheral blood from radiation-treated patients was sampled at baseline, 2 weeks and 4 weeks after SBRT to track tumor-enriched clonotypes. Renal cell carcinoma with clear cell pathology was present in all patients. Genomic DNA for TCR sequencing was prepared using the QIAamp DNA Blood Mini Kit (Qiagen). Only samples passing all quality control checks were included in the analyses. Overall results and qualifications from the work: With a single-armed trial design, the study had no way to address how radiation dose or scheduling affects the TCR repertoire. Dynamics of the blood repertoire were not tracked past 4 weeks after treatment. No pretreatment tumor biopsies were available, so the baseline intratumoral presence of clonotypes could not be determined. In blood, the top tumor clonotypes increased between baseline and 2 weeks post-radiation and then shrank by 4 weeks, which suggests that tumor-resident clones expanded only transiently.

Cut back by 9 bases and 9 bases, the V and J ends lie 24 bases apart. There are 15 amino acids in the CDR3, from cysteine to phenylalanine inclusive. The entry retains the CDR3 DNA only, 45 bases that are in frame from base 1. From a lookup of the germline V gene, CDR1 and CDR2 are MDHEN and SYDVKM. A word on this clone: Its cognate antigen has yet to be identified. No per-base quality is available; no much larger clone lies one base away.

TCR beta libraries were generated from genomic DNA with the immunoSEQ kit, following the manufacturer's recommendations. For library preparation, a first multiplex PCR was performed with proprietary primers, followed by a second PCR in which unique barcodes were added, and bead cleanups were performed after each round. Each sample batch included a kit-provided positive control reaction and a negative control reaction. The final libraries were assessed on an Agilent 4200 TapeStation D1000 ScreenTape, pooled by volume, and quantified by qPCR. An Illumina NextSeq500 fitted with a MidOutput 150-cycle cartridge performed the sequencing, running 156 Read1 cycles and 15 Index1 cycles with the kit's custom primers. The pooled library was loaded at 0.9 to 1 pM, with a roughly 22% PhiX control spiked in. The study's own analysis went as follows. Vendor-processed data were analyzed in R, with a clonotype defined as all T cells sharing the same CDR3 nucleotide sequence. In the clone abundance analyses, frequencies were normalized to the 10,000 most abundant clones in each sample. Public T cell clones, which averaged fewer than five per sample, were excluded before analysis. A difference in abundance of at least 32-fold between compartments was used to define tumor-enriched and baseline blood-enriched clonotypes. Clonotypes expanded or contracted between blood time points were identified with a beta-binomial differential abundance model. Similarity between tumor and blood repertoires was quantified using the Baroni-Urbani and Buser coefficient, and groups were compared with two-tailed Wilcoxon tests in R. This immuneACCESS table, as held by TCRdb, lists in-frame sequences with V and J called but not all clones. Of the missing ones, under half trace to an unresolved V gene in checked studies; the others have no known cause. D and trimming were read from the DNA, whereas the V and J calls and clone size are those reported in that table. The sample table contains some 130,000 clones; only one count was recorded for roughly four fifths of them. The ten most abundant clones make up 1.9% of the sample.

Sample: blood, taken from a patient whose treatment included radiotherapy and nephrectomy. The TCR was taken from a woman aged 55 to 70 with renal cell carcinoma. The chain joins TRBV28 to TRBJ1-5; TRBD1 is possibly the D segment (5 matching bases). CDR3 sequence: CASGGGTTFQGPQHF. The bases are TGTGCCAGTGGGGGAGGTACCACCTTTCAAGGGCCCCAGCATTTT.